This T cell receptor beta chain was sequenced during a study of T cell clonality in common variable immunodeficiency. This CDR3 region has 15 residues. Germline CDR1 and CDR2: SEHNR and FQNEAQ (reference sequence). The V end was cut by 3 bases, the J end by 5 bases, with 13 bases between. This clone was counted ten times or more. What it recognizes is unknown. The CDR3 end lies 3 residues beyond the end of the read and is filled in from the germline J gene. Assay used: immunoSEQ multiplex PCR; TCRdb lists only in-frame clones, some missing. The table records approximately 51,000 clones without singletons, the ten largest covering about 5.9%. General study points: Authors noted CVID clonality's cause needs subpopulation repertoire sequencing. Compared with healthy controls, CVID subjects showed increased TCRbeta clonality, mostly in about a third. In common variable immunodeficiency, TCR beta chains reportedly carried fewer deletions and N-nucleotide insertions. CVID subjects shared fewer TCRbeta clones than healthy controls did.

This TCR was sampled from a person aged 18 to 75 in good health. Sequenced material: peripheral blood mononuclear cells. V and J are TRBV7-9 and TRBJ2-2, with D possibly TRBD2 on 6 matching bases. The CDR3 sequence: CASSFGRGGTGELFF. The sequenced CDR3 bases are TGTGCCAGCAGCTTCGGGCGGGGTGGTACCGGGGAG.